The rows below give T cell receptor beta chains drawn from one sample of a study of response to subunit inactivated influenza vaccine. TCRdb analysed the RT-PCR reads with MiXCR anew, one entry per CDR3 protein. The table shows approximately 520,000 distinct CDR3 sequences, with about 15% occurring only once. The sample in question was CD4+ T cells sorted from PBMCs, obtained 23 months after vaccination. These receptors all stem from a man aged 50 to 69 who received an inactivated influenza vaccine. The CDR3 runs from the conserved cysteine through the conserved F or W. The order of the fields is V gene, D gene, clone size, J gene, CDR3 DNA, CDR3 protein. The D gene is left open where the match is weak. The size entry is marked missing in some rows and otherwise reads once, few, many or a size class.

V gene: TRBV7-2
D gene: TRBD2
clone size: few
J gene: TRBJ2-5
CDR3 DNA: TGTGCCAGCAGCCAAAGACTAGCGGGGGGCCAAGAGACCCAGTACTTC
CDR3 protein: CASSQRLAGGQETQYF

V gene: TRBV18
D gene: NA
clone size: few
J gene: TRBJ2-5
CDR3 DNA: TGTGCCAGCTCACCGGAGCGGACCCAGTACTTC
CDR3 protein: CASSPERTQYF

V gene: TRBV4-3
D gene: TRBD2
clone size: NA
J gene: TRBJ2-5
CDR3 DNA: TGCGCCAGCAGCCAAGATATTGGACTAGCTTCTGAGACCCAGTACTTC
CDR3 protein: CASSQDIGLASETQYF

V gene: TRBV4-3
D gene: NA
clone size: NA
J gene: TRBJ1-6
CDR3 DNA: TGCGCCAGCAGCCGCACAGGGTATTTATATAATTCACCCCTCCACTTT
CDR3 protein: CASSRTGYLYNSPLHF

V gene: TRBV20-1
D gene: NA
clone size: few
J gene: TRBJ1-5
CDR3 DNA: TGCAGTGCTATAGCCCCCCATAGCAATCAGCCCCAGCATTTT
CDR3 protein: CSAIAPHSNQPQHF

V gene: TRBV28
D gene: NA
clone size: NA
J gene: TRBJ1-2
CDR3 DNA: TGTGCCAGCAGGAGGACACAGAACTATGGCTACACCTTC
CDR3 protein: CASRRTQNYGYTF

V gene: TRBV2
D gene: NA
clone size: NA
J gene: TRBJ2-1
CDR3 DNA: TGTGCCAGCAGTCTATTCCAGGATGAGCAGTTCTTC
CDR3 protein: CASSLFQDEQFF

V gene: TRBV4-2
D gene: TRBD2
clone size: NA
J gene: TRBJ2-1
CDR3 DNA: TGTGCCAGCAGCCCCGGGACTAGCGGGGGGGCCTATGAGCAGTTCTTC
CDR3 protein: CASSPGTSGGAYEQFF

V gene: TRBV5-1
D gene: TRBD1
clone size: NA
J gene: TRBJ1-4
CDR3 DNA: TGCGCCAGGCTACAGGGGACTACCTCAACTAATGAAAAACTGTTTTTT
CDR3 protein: CARLQGTTSTNEKLFF

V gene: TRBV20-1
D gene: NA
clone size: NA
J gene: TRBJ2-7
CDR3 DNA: TGCAGTGCTAGAGAATCTAGCGCGGACGAGCAGTACTTC
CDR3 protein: CSARESSADEQYF

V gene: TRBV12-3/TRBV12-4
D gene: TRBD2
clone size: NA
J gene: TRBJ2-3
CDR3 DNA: TGTGCCAGCACCACCTGGTCTAGCGGACTCACAGATACGCAGTATTTT
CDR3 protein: CASTTWSSGLTDTQYF

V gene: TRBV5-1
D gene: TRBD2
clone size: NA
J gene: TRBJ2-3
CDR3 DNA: TGCGCCAGCAGCTTCCCTAGCGGGAGCCTGGGAGATACGCAGTATTTT
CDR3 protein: CASSFPSGSLGDTQYF